This T cell receptor beta chain was obtained from a study of lymphopenia after photon versus proton radiotherapy (dated 2019 in TCRdb). Regarding the study in general: Photon and proton radiation therapy were compared by the study for their immunological effects in patients with gastrointestinal tumors who developed high-grade lymphopenia. The cohort comprised more than 15 patients with gastrointestinal tumors who received either photon or proton therapy and then developed lymphopenia. The goal of the study was to describe how the two radiation modalities differ in their effects on the immune system. Broader findings and caveats from the paper: Once the lymphocyte count had reached its nadir, the repertoires of photon-treated patients showed oligoclonal expansion, particularly of CD8+ Temra cells, and this expansion drove the decline in diversity. Relative stability during treatment was observed in proton-treated patients, whereas loss of naive T cells and TCR diversity and gain of effector/memory populations were observed in photon-treated patients. Across the cohort, an inverse correlation was found between a larger post-nadir drop in TCR diversity and overall survival time among patients who died. The survival association was examined only in patients who died, and the authors described better survival with proton therapy as a possibility, not as a demonstrated result.

Concerning this clone itself: Its specific antigen is unknown. The sample holds no much larger clone one base away, and base qualities are not on file.

Trimming removed 1 base from V and 4 bases from J, leaving 10 bases between the germline ends. The germline V gene (reference sequence) sets CDR1 to SSHAT and CDR2 to FNYEAQ. The CDR3 runs 14 amino acids, cysteine and phenylalanine included. Just the 42-base CDR3 DNA is kept, in frame starting at base 1. Receptor libraries were prepared by the immunoSEQ multiplex PCR assay. T cell repertoires were profiled by deep sequencing of rearranged TCR beta loci, alongside multiparametric flow cytometry. Not all clones reach the TCRdb copy of this immuneACCESS table, which keeps in-frame sequences only. Checked studies attribute under half of the gap to unresolved V genes and leave the rest unexplained. The sample table contains about 40,000 clones; only one count was recorded for 86% of them. The ten largest account for over 9% of the sample.

The source material was peripheral blood, sampled from a patient treated with proton-based radiotherapy. The sequence joins TRBV7-7 to TRBJ1-1; the D gene assignment is ambiguous. This receptor was taken from a woman in her sixties or seventies with pancreatic cancer. Some clones in this sample may be carry-over from other donors' samples. The DNA sequence is as follows: TGTGCCAGCAGCTTAGGGGGTAGAGGCACTGAAGCTTTCTTT. It translates as CASSLGGRGTEAFF.